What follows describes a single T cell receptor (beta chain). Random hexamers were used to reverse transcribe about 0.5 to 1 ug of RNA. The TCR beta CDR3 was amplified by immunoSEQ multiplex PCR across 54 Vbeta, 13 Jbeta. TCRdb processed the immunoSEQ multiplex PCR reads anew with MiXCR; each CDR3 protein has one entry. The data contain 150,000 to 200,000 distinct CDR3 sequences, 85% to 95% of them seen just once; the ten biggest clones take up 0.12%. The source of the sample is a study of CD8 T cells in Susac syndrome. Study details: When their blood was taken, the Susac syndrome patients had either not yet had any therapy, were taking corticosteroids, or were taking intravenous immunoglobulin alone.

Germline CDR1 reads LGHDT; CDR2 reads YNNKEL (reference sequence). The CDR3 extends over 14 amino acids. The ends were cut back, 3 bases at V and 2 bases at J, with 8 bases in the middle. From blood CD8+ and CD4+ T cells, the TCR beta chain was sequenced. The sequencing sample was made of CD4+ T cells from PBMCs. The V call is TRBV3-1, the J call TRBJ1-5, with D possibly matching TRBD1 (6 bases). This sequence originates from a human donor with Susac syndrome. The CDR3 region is CASSHPGGNQPQHF. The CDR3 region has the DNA TGTGCCAGCAGCCATCCAGGGGGCAATCAGCCCCAGCATTTT.